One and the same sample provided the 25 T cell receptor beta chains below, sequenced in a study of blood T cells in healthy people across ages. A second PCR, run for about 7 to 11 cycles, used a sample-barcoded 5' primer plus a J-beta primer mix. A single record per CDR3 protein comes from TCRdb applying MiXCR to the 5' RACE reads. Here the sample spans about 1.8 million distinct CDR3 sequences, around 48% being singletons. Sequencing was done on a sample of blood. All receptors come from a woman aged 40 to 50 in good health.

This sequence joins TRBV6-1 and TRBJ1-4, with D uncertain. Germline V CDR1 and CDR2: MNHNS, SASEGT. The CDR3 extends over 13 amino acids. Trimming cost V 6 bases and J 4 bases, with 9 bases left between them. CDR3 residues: CASRDGRNEKLFF. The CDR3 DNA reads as TGTGCCAGCAGGGACGGTCGTAATGAAAAACTGTTTTTT.

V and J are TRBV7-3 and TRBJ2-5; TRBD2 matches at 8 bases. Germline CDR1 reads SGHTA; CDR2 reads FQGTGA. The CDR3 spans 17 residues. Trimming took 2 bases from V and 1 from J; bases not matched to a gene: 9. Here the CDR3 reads CASSLFPGLGAQETQYF. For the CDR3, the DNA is TGTGCCAGCAGCTTATTTCCGGGACTAGGGGCCCAAGAGACCCAGTACTTC.

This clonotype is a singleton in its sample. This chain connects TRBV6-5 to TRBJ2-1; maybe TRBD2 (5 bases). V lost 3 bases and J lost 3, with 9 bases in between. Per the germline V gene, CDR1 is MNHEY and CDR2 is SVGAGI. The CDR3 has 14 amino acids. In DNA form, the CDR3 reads TGTGCCAGCAGTTATCCTAGCAACTACAATGAGCAGTTCTTC. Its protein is CASSYPSNYNEQFF.

The DNA of the CDR3 is TGTGCCAGCAGCACTCCGGGACGGGGGGCCGGTGGCTACACCTTC. This codes for CASSTPGRGAGGYTF. This rearrangement joins TRBV7-9 to TRBJ1-2; a weak D match, TRBD1 (6 bases). V was pared by 5 bases and J by 7 bases, with 20 bases between. The CDR3 loop spans 15 amino acids. The germline V gene encodes CDR1 SEHNR and CDR2 FQNEAQ (reference sequence).

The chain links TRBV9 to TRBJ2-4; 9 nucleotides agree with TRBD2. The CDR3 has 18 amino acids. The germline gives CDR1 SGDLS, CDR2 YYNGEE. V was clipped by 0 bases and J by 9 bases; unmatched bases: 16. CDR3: CASSVDPGGVAGASIQYF. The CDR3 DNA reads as TGTGCCAGCAGCGTAGACCCCGGCGGAGTAGCGGGGGCCTCCATTCAGTACTTC.

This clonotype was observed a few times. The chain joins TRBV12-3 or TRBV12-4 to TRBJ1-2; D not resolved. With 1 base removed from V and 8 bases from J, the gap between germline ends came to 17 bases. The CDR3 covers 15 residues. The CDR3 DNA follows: TGTGCCAGCAGTTTAGGCCCGGGCAGCCAAAAAGGCTACACCTTC. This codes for CASSLGPGSQKGYTF.

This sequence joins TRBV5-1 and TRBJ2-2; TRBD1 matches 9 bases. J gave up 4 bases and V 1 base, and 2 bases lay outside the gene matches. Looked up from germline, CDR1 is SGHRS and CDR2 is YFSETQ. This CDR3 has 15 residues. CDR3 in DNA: TGCGCCAGCAGCTTGACAGGGGGCGTCACCGGGGAGCTGTTTTTT. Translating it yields CASSLTGGVTGELFF. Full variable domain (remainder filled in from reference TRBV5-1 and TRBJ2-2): KAGVTQTPRYLIKTRGQQVTLSCSPISGHRSVSWYQQTPGQGLQFLFEYFSETQRNKGNFPGRFSGRQFSNSRSEMNVSTLELGDSALYLCASSLTGGVTGELFFGEGSRLTVL.

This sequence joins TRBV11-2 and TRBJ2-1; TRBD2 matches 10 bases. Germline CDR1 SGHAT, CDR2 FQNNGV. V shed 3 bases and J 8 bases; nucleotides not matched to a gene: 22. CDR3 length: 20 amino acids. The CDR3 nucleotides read TGTGCCAGCAGCTTTTTCCCCCCCTGGGGCAGCGGGGGGGCCGGGTATGAGCAGTTCTTC. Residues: CASSFFPPWGSGGAGYEQFF. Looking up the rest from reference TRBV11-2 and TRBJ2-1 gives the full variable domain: EAGVAQSPRYKIIEKRQSVAFWCNPISGHATLYWYQQILGQGPKLLIQFQNNGVVDDSQLPKDRFSAERLKGVDSTLKIQPAKLEDSAVYLCASSFFPPWGSGGAGYEQFFGPGTRLTVL.

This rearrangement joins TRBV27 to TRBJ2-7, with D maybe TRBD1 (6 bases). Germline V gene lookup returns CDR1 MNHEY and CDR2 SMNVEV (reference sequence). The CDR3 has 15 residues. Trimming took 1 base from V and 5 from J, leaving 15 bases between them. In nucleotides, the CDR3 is TGTGCCAGCAGTTTATTGGGCAGGGGTAGGAACGAGCAGTACTTC. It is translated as CASSLLGRGRNEQYF.

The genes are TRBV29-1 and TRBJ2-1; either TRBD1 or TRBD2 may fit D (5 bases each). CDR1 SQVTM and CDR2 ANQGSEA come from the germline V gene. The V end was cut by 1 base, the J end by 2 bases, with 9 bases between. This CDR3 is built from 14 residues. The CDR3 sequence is CSVEGGSAYNEQFF. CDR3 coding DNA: TGCAGCGTTGAAGGGGGGTCCGCCTACAATGAGCAGTTCTTC.

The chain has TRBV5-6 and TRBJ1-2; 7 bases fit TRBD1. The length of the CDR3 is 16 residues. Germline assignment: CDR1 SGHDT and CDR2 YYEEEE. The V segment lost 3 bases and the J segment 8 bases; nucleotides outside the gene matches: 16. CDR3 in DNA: TGTGCCAGCAGCTACCCTTCTAGGACAGGCCGGCGAGGCTACACCTTC. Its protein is CASSYPSRTGRRGYTF.

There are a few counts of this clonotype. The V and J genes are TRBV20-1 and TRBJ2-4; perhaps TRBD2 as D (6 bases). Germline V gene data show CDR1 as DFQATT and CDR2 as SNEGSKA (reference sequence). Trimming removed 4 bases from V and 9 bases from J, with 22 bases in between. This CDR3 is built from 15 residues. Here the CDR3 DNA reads TGCAGTGCTATCCGGGACTTTAAATCCAAAGGCATTCAGTACTTC. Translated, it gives CSAIRDFKSKGIQYF.

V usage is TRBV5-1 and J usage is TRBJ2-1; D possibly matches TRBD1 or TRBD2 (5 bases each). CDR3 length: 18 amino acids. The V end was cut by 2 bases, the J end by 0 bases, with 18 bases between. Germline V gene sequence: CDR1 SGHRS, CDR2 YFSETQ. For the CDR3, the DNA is TGCGCCAGCAGCTTATGGCTAGTGGGGGAAAGCTCCTACAATGAGCAGTTCTTC. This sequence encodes CASSLWLVGESSYNEQFF.

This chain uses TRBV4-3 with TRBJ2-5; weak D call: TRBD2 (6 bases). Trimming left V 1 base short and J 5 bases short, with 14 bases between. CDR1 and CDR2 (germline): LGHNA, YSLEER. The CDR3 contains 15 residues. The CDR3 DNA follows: TGCGCCAGCAGCCAAGTAGGGCGGGGACGCGAGACCCAGTACTTC. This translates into CASSQVGRGRETQYF.

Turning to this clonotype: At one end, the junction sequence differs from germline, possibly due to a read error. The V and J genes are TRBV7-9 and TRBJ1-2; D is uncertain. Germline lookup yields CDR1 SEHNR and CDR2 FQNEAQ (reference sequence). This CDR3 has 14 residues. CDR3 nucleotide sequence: TGTGCCAGCAGCTCCCTCGCAGCTAACTGTGGCTACACCTTC. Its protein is CASSSLAANCGYTF.

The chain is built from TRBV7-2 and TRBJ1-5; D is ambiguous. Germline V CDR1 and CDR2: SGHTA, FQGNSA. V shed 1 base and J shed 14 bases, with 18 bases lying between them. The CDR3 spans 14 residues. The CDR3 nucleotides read TGTGCCAGCAGCTTAGGCAGTCACTCAGGCGGGGAGCATTTT. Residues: CASSLGSHSGGEHF.

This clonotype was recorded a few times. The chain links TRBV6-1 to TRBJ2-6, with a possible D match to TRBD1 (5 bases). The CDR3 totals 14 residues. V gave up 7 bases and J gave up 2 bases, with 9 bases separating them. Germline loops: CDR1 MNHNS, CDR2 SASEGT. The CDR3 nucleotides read TGTGCCAGCAAAGGGGATCCTGGGGCCAACGTCCTGACTTTC. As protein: CASKGDPGANVLTF.

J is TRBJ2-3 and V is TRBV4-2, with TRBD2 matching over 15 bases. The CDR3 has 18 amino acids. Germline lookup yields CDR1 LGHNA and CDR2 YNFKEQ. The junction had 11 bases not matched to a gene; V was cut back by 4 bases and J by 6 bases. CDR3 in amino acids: CASSRGLAGGPILDTQYF. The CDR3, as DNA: TGTGCCAGCAGCCGGGGACTAGCGGGGGGCCCTATTTTGGATACGCAGTATTTT.

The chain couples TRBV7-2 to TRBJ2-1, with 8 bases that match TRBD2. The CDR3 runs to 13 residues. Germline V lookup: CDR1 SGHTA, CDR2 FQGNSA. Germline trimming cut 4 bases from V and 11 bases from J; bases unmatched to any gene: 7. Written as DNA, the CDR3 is TGTGCCAGCAGCTCGGGACTAGTGGGGAAGCAGTTCTTC. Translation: CASSSGLVGKQFF.

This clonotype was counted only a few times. CDR3 protein: CAISDEETSGGLTDTQYF. The CDR3 DNA reads TGTGCCATCAGTGACGAAGAGACTAGCGGGGGGCTCACAGATACGCAGTATTTT. This chain joins TRBV10-3 and TRBJ2-3; 13 bases are shared with TRBD2. The CDR3 spans 18 residues. V trimming: 3 bases; J trimming: 2 bases; junction bases outside the gene matches: 8. Germline lookup yields CDR1 ENHRY and CDR2 SYGVKD.

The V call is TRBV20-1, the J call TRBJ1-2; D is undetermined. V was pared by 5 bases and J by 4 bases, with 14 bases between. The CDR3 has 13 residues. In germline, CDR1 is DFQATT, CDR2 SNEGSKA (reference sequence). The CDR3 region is CSADAGILYGYTF. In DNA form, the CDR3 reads TGCAGTGCTGATGCGGGGATCCTCTATGGCTACACCTTC.

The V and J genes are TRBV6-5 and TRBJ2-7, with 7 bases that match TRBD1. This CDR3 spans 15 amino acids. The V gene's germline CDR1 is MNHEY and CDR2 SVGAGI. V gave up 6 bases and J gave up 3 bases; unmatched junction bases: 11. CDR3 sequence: CASSPTGLQDYEQYF. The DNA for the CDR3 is TGTGCCAGCAGCCCGACAGGGTTACAGGACTACGAGCAGTACTTC.

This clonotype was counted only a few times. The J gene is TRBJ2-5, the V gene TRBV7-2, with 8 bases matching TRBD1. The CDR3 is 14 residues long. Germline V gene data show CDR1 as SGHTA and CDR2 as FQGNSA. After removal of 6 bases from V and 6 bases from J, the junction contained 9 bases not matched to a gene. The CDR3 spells CASSLAGGGQTQYF. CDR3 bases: TGTGCCAGCAGTTTGGCAGGGGGCGGGCAGACCCAGTACTTC.

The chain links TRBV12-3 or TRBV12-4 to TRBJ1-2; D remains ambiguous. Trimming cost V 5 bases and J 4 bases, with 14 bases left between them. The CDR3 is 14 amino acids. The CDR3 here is CASSPKLSGYGYTF. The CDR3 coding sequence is TGTGCCAGCAGTCCCAAATTGAGTGGCTATGGCTACACCTTC.

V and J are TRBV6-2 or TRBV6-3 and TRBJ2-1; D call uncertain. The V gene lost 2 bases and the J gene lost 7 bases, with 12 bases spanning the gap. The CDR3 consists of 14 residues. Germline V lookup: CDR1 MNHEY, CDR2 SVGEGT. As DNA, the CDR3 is TGTGCCAGCAGTTACAGGACCCTGGCTAATGAGCAGTTCTTC. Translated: CASSYRTLANEQFF.